Listed here are 11 T cell receptor beta chains from one sample, sequenced in a study of CXCR3-negative and CXCR3-positive naive CD8 T cells. Study findings and constraints: Naive CXCR3-positive cells had TRB CDR3s more hydrophobic than those of CXCR3-negative naive cells.

No antigens are known for them. The libraries of TRB cDNA were constructed through 5' RACE using UMI labels. TCRdb reprocessed the 5' RACE reads and stores each CDR3 protein as one record, lacking DNA. The sample holds about 110,000 distinct CDR3 sequences. Sequenced input: naive CXCR3+ CD8+ T cells from blood. Subset: CD45RO-CCR7+CD27+CD95- naive CD8+ T cells expressing CXCR3 (TNR3+). All receptors derive from a human donor in good health. Some clones in this sample may be carry-over from other donors' samples.

The chain couples TRBV6-2 or TRBV6-3 to TRBJ2-5. The CDR3 consists of 11 residues. Germline V gives CDR1 MNHEY, CDR2 SVGEGT. This chain's CDR3 is CASSGQETQYF.

This chain uses TRBV29-1 with TRBJ2-7; the D call of TRBD1 rests on TCRdb alone, since no DNA is present to check it. The germline gives CDR1 SQVTM, CDR2 ANQGSEA. This CDR3 spans 13 amino acids. CDR3 protein: CSVPGTGFYEQYF.

The chain combines TRBV7-9 with TRBJ2-7; TCRdb proposes TRBD1, but this gene call is untestable without DNA. The CDR3 runs 13 residues. The germline V gene has CDR1 SEHNR and CDR2 FQNEAQ (reference sequence). The CDR3 here is CASSPTGSYEQYF. Complete variable domain (other parts from reference TRBV7-9 and TRBJ2-7): DTGVSQNPRHKITKRGQNVTFRCDPISEHNRLYWYRQTLGQGPEFLTYFQNEAQLEKSRLLSDRFSAERPKGSFSTLEIQRTEQGDSAMYLCASSPTGSYEQYFGPGTRLTVT.

CDR3 loop: CSVRDWAGTGELFF. V gene TRBV29-1 combines with J gene TRBJ2-2; TCRdb outputs TRBD2, but without DNA this stays unchecked. The CDR3 runs 14 residues. The germline gives CDR1 SQVTM, CDR2 ANQGSEA.

This chain links TRBV21-1 with TRBJ1-3; as DNA is missing, the TRBD1 call by TCRdb cannot be tested. TRBV21-1 is given as a pseudogene. The CDR3 has 12 amino acids. CDR3 sequence reads: CASEPLEDTIYF.

V usage is TRBV19 and J usage is TRBJ2-1; the TCRdb call, TRBD2, lacks DNA for checking. Germline CDR1 reads LNHDA; CDR2 reads SQIVND (reference sequence). The CDR3 length is 16 residues. The CDR3 sequence is CASNHFPREMDNEQFF. The full variable domain, its missing parts supplied by reference TRBV19 and TRBJ2-1, is DGGITQSPKYLFRKEGQNVTLSCEQNLNHDAMYWYRQDPGQGLRLIYYSQIVNDFQKGDIAEGYSVSREKKESFPLTVTSAQKNPTAFYLCASNHFPREMDNEQFFGPGTRLTVL.

The chain uses TRBV4-2 and TRBJ2-1; TCRdb's assignment of TRBD2 cannot be checked, as there is no DNA. Germline CDR1 LGHNA, CDR2 YNFKEQ. This CDR3 spans 15 amino acids. CDR3 protein: CASSQESGEGSEQFF.

The chain recombines TRBV27 with TRBJ2-7. The CDR3 consists of 18 residues. In germline, CDR1 is MNHEY, CDR2 SMNVEV (reference sequence). The CDR3 sequence: CASSLSYDEPTTSLGQYF.

V usage is TRBV6-5 and J usage is TRBJ2-5; TCRdb selects TRBD2, and the lack of DNA leaves this call unchecked. Germline values: CDR1 MNHEY, CDR2 SVGAGI. The CDR3 is 18 residues long. CDR3: CASSYDWYSPQRQETQYF.

The rearrangement links TRBV29-1 to TRBJ2-3; TCRdb names TRBD2, which stays unverified in the absence of DNA. The CDR3 has 15 residues. The germline V gene has CDR1 SQVTM and CDR2 ANQGSEA. This CDR3 is CSVVLIGLLTDTQYF.

The chain recombines TRBV20-1 with TRBJ1-1; TCRdb's D call of TRBD1 is untestable without DNA. CDR1 is DFQATT, CDR2 SNEGSKA, per germline (reference sequence). The CDR3 contains 13 residues. The CDR3 sequence: CSARYRVSPEAFF.